A single sample is the source of the 26 T cell receptor beta chains below, sequenced in a study of siplizumab effects on memory and regulatory T cells. Produced via immunoSEQ multiplex PCR; TCRdb's table is partial and in-frame only. The sample lists fewer than 100,000 clones; approximately 95% were seen once. Specimen: non-Treg CD4+ T cells sorted from blood. Receptors were obtained from a human donor in good health.

The J gene is TRBJ1-1, the V gene TRBV5-1; D might be TRBD1 (6 bases). The CDR3 has 13 amino acids. The germline CDR1 and CDR2 sequences are SGHRS and YFSETQ. The V end was cut by 3 bases, the J end by 3 bases, with 9 bases between. CDR3 sequence: CASSWTADTEAFF. The DNA of the CDR3 is TGCGCCAGCAGCTGGACAGCAGACACTGAAGCTTTCTTT.

The rearrangement links TRBV5-6 to TRBJ2-7; 10 bases fit TRBD2. V dropped 0 bases and J dropped 8; count of bases not matched to a gene: 8. CDR1 is SGHDT and CDR2 is YYEEEE in the germline V gene. The CDR3 runs to 15 residues. The CDR3 bases are TGTGCCAGCAGCTTGGCTCCTAGCGGGAGTTCACAGCAGTACTTC. Translating it yields CASSLAPSGSSQQYF.

CDR3 in amino acids: CASSKAGSDVETQYF. CDR3 bases: TGTGCCAGCAGCAAAGCTGGGTCCGATGTAGAGACCCAGTACTTC. The rearrangement joins TRBV21-1 to TRBJ2-5. TRBV21-1 is classified as a pseudogene. The CDR3 has 15 residues.

The chain carries TRBV28 and TRBJ1-5; 8 bases fit TRBD1. Germline V lookup: CDR1 MDHEN, CDR2 SYDVKM. Trimming removed 6 bases from V and 3 bases from J; junction bases left unmatched: 7. The CDR3 runs 15 residues. The CDR3 nucleotides are TGTGCCAGCAGGCGCCAGGGGGCCCCCAATCAGCCCCAGCATTTT. Protein: CASRRQGAPNQPQHF.

This chain joins TRBV19 and TRBJ1-1, with D possibly matching TRBD1 (6 bases). From germline, CDR1 is LNHDA and CDR2 SQIVND (reference sequence). The CDR3 extends over 14 amino acids. V lost 4 bases and J lost 7, with 16 bases in between. CDR3 sequence reads: CASSTHRAANEAFF. The CDR3 DNA follows: TGTGCCAGTAGTACGCACAGGGCTGCGAATGAAGCTTTCTTT.

The chain recombines TRBV6-1 with TRBJ1-2; D remains ambiguous. V was shortened by 2 bases and J by 7 bases, with 14 bases between the two germline ends. This CDR3 comprises 14 residues. The germline gives CDR1 MNHNS, CDR2 SASEGT. The CDR3 is CASSEYPGAVGYTF. In DNA, the CDR3 is TGTGCCAGCAGTGAATACCCAGGAGCAGTTGGCTACACCTTC.

This clone was recorded a few times. This sequence joins TRBV30 and TRBJ1-5; 7 bases match TRBD1. CDR3 length equals 13 residues. Germline V lookup: CDR1 GTSNPN, CDR2 SVGIG (reference sequence). J gave up 7 bases and V 5 bases, and 8 bases lay outside the gene matches. The CDR3 DNA reads as TGTGCCTGGGGGCGACAGGGCGGACAGCCCCAGCATTTT. Encoded protein: CAWGRQGGQPQHF. Full variable domain (outside the CDR3, taken from reference TRBV30 and TRBJ1-5): SQTIHQWPATLVQPVGSPLSLECTVEGTSNPNLYWYRQAAGRGLQLLFYSVGIGQISSEVPQNLSASRPQDRQFILSSKKLLLSDSGFYLCAWGRQGGQPQHFGDGTRLSIL.

In DNA, the CDR3 is TGTGCCAGCAGTCTTCGGACTAGCGGGAGTTACGAGACCCAGTACTTC. The encoded protein is CASSLRTSGSYETQYF. The rearrangement links TRBV6-7 to TRBJ2-5, with 13 bases fitting TRBD2. TRBV6-7 is an ORF; its function is uncertain. The CDR3 length is 16 residues. V was clipped by 5 bases and J by 5 bases; unmatched bases: 8.

V usage is TRBV5-1 and J usage is TRBJ2-1, with TRBD1 as a possible D gene (8 bases). Looked up from germline, CDR1 is SGHRS and CDR2 is YFSETQ. The CDR3 consists of 14 residues. V lost 2 bases and J 8 bases, leaving 14 bases between the germline ends. CDR3 protein: CASSLRTGRDEQFF. For the CDR3, the DNA is TGCGCCAGCAGCTTACGGACAGGGAGGGATGAGCAGTTCTTC.

This chain joins TRBV11-2 and TRBJ2-7; no firm D call. Trimming removed 4 bases from V and 9 bases from J, with 19 bases in between. This CDR3 is 14 amino acids long. Germline V gene lookup returns CDR1 SGHAT and CDR2 FQNNGV. CDR3 bases: TGTGCCAGCAGCTCTATAATGGGCCTCGTCGGGCAGTACTTC. It encodes CASSSIMGLVGQYF.

The V and J genes are TRBV11-3 and TRBJ1-1, with TRBD1 as a possible D gene (5 bases). Per germline, CDR1 SGHNT and CDR2 YENEEA. There are 15 residues in the CDR3. Trimming removed 5 bases at V and 0 bases at J, with 13 bases between. DNA of the CDR3: TGTGCCAGCAGCCCAAGGGGAGGTATGAACACTGAAGCTTTCTTT. Residues: CASSPRGGMNTEAFF.

The V gene is TRBV19, the J gene TRBJ2-3; D remains unclear. CDR1 is LNHDA and CDR2 is SQIVND in the germline V gene (reference sequence). There are 14 residues in the CDR3. V was cut by 5 bases and J by 1 base, with 10 bases left in between. Here the CDR3 DNA reads TGTGCCAGTAGTCCAGCGACCCGCACAGATACGCAGTATTTT. Translated, it gives CASSPATRTDTQYF.

This chain joins TRBV30 and TRBJ2-5; tentative D call: TRBD2 (6 bases). The CDR3 has 14 amino acids. Per germline, CDR1 GTSNPN and CDR2 SVGIG (reference sequence). V lost 1 base, J lost 5 bases, and 14 bases lay in between. For the CDR3, the DNA is TGTGCCTGGAGTGGACTAGAAGGGGTGGAGACCCAGTACTTC. This encodes CAWSGLEGVETQYF.

The chain combines TRBV25-1 with TRBJ2-7; D unclear. This CDR3 spans 11 amino acids. Between the trimmed V and J ends, which lost 6 bases and 2 bases, there was a span of 5 bases. Germline-derived CDR1 and CDR2 are MGHDK and SYGVNS. CDR3 loop: CASSETYEQYF. The DNA of the CDR3 is TGTGCCAGCAGCGAGACCTACGAGCAGTACTTC.

V is TRBV7-9 and J is TRBJ1-2; weak D call: TRBD1 (5 bases). The CDR3 has 14 residues. V was trimmed by 4 bases and J by 1 base, leaving 10 bases between them. The germline gives CDR1 SEHNR, CDR2 FQNEAQ (reference sequence). DNA of the CDR3: TGTGCCAGCAGCTACCTACAGGTTAACTATGGCTACACCTTC. This encodes CASSYLQVNYGYTF.

The chain combines TRBV14 with TRBJ2-7; tentatively, D is TRBD2 (6 bases). This CDR3 has 15 residues. CDR1 and CDR2 (germline): SGHDN, FVKESK. With 4 bases removed from V and 7 bases from J, the gap between germline ends came to 20 bases. This CDR3 is CASSPSWPGLPEQYF. The DNA of the CDR3 is TGTGCCAGCAGCCCCTCGTGGCCGGGACTCCCAGAGCAGTACTTC.

The table lists this clone with a count of one. The chain has TRBV27 and TRBJ2-3; 13 nucleotides align to TRBD2. Germline CDR1 reads MNHEY; CDR2 reads SMNVEV (reference sequence). V was clipped by 6 bases and J by 3 bases; unmatched bases: 6. The CDR3 contains 16 residues. CDR3 protein: CASSYLGLAGTDTQYF. CDR3 nucleotide sequence: TGTGCCAGCAGCTATCTGGGACTAGCGGGGACAGATACGCAGTATTTT.

The chain carries TRBV30 and TRBJ2-1, with a weak D call TRBD1 (6 bases). Germline CDR1 is GTSNPN and CDR2 is SVGIG (reference sequence). V was cut by 3 bases and J by 0 bases, with 21 bases left in between. This CDR3 contains 18 residues. CDR3 nucleotide sequence: TGTGCCTGGAGGCCCAGCCCCCATGACAGGAGCTCCTACAATGAGCAGTTCTTC. Amino acid sequence: CAWRPSPHDRSSYNEQFF.

J is TRBJ2-1 and V is TRBV4-3, with TRBD2 identical over 12 bases. The germline V gene has CDR1 LGHNA and CDR2 YSLEER. This CDR3 comprises 16 residues. Trimming took 0 bases from V and 4 from J; bases not matched to a gene: 1. This CDR3 is CASSQEGLAGYNEQFF. CDR3 nucleotide sequence: TGCGCCAGCAGCCAAGAGGGACTAGCGGGTTACAATGAGCAGTTCTTC.

The chain employs TRBV7-8 and TRBJ2-7; 8 bases agree with TRBD1. The CDR3 runs 15 residues. Losses at the gene ends were 1 base for V and 3 bases for J; bases not matched to a gene: 5. Germline values: CDR1 SGHVS, CDR2 FQNEAQ. CDR3 nucleotides: TGTGCCAGCAGCTTAGATGGGACAGGTGTCTACGAGCAGTACTTC. Residues: CASSLDGTGVYEQYF. The full variable domain, its missing parts supplied by reference TRBV7-8 and TRBJ2-7, is GAGVSQSPRYKVAKRGQDVALRCDPISGHVSLFWYQQALGQGPEFLTYFQNEAQLDKSGLPSDRFFAERPEGSVSTLKIQRTQQEDSAVYLCASSLDGTGVYEQYFGPGTRLTVT.

This chain links TRBV10-3 with TRBJ2-3; 11 bases fit TRBD2. J gave up 6 bases and V 3 bases, and 5 bases lay outside the gene matches. The CDR3 extends over 15 amino acids. Germline values: CDR1 ENHRY, CDR2 SYGVKD. The CDR3 spells CAISEGTSGSDTQYF. In nucleotides, the CDR3 is TGTGCCATCAGTGAAGGCACTAGCGGGAGTGATACGCAGTATTTT.

As to this clone: Distinct nucleotide sequences in the sample also encode this CDR3. The chain employs TRBV30 and TRBJ1-2; no firm D call. Deletions cut 2 bases from V and 5 bases from J, with 9 bases between. The length of the CDR3 is 12 residues. The germline CDR1 and CDR2 sequences are GTSNPN and SVGIG (reference sequence). Here the CDR3 reads CAWSTGSYGYTF. The DNA of the CDR3 is TGTGCCTGGAGTACTGGTTCTTATGGCTACACCTTC.

This clone was recorded a few times. The chain combines TRBV5-5 with TRBJ1-1; tentative D call: TRBD1 (6 bases). The CDR3 runs to 13 residues. CDR1 is SGHKS, CDR2 YYEKEE, per germline (reference sequence). V was pared by 0 bases and J by 5 bases, with 8 bases between. CDR3 in amino acids: CASSLDRVTEAFF. The CDR3 DNA sequence: TGTGCCAGCAGCTTGGACAGGGTTACTGAAGCTTTCTTT.

This chain links TRBV19 with TRBJ2-5; a possible D gene is TRBD1 (6 bases). Trimming took off 3 bases at V and 7 bases at J, with 9 bases between the two ends. Germline assignment: CDR1 LNHDA and CDR2 SQIVND (reference sequence). This CDR3 is built from 12 residues. The CDR3 spells CASSMRGGTQYF. In DNA form, the CDR3 reads TGTGCCAGTAGTATGCGAGGGGGGACCCAGTACTTC. Variable domain in full (rest from reference TRBV19 and TRBJ2-5): DGGITQSPKYLFRKEGQNVTLSCEQNLNHDAMYWYRQDPGQGLRLIYYSQIVNDFQKGDIAEGYSVSREKKESFPLTVTSAQKNPTAFYLCASSMRGGTQYFGPGTRLLVL.

The chain joins TRBV9 to TRBJ1-1; 7 nucleotides line up with TRBD1. Germline V CDR1 and CDR2: SGDLS, YYNGEE. J gave up 6 bases and V 4 bases, and 6 bases lay outside the gene matches. The CDR3 has 13 amino acids. For the CDR3, the DNA is TGTGCCAGCAGCAGGGGGCGCGCACCTGAAGCTTTCTTT. Its translation: CASSRGRAPEAFF.

A note on this clone: The junction differs from germline at one of its ends, possibly a read error. The chain uses TRBV7-8 and TRBJ2-1; D possibly matches TRBD1 or TRBD2 (5 bases each). The CDR3 sequence is 12 residues long. From germline, CDR1 is SGHVS and CDR2 FQNEAQ. CDR3 amino acids: CASSQMGRGELF. CDR3 in DNA: TGTGCCAGCAGTCAAATGGGCCGGGGCGAACTCTTC.